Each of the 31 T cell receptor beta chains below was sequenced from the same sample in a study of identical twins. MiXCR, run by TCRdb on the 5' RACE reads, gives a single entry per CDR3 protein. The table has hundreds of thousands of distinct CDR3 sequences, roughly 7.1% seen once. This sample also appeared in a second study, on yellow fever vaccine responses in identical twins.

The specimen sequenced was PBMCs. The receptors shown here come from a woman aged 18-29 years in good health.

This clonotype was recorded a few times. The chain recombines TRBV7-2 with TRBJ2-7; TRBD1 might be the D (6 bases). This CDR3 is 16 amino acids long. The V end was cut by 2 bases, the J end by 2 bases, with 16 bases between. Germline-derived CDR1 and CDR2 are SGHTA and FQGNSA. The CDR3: CASSLNGQGLTYEQYF. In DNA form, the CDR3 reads TGTGCCAGCAGCTTAAACGGTCAGGGGCTAACCTACGAGCAGTACTTC.

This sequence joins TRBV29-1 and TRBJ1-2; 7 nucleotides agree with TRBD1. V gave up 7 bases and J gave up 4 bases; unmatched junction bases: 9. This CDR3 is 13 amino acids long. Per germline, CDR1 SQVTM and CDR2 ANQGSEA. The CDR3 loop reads CSAYPGQSYGYTF. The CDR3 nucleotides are TGCAGCGCCTACCCGGGACAGAGCTATGGCTACACCTTC.

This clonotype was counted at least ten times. As DNA, the CDR3 is TGTGCCAGCAGGACCGGGACAGGGGGTGAAAAACTGTTTTTT. It is translated as CASRTGTGGEKLFF. The V and J genes are TRBV11-2 and TRBJ1-4, with TRBD1 matching over 11 bases. J was trimmed by 7 bases and V by 6 bases; bases with no gene match: 4. Germline V lookup: CDR1 SGHAT, CDR2 FQNNGV. The CDR3 runs 14 residues.

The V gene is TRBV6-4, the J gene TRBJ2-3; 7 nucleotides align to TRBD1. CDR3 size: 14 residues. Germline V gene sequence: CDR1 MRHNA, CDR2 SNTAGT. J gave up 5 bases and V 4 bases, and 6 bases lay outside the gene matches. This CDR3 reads CASSGEQGIDTQYF. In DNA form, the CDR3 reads TGTGCCAGCAGTGGGGAACAGGGGATAGATACGCAGTATTTT.

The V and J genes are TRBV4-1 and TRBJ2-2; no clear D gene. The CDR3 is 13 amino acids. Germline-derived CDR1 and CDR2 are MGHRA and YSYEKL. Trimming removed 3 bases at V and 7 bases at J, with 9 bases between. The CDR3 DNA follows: TGCGCCAGCAGCCACCGGAAAGTCGGGGAGCTGTTTTTT. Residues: CASSHRKVGELFF.

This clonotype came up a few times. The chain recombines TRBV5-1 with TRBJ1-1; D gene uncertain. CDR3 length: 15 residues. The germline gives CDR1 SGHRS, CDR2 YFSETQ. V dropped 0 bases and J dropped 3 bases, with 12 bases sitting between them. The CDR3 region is CASSLVRRGDTEAFF. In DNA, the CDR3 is TGCGCCAGCAGCTTGGTCCGGCGGGGAGACACTGAAGCTTTCTTT.

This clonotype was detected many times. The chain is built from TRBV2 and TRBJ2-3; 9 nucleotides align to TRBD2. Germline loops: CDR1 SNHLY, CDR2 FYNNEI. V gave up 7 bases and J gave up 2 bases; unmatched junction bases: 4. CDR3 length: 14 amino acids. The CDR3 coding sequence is TGTGCCAGCAAAGGGACTAGCCTCACAGATACGCAGTATTTT. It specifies CASKGTSLTDTQYF.

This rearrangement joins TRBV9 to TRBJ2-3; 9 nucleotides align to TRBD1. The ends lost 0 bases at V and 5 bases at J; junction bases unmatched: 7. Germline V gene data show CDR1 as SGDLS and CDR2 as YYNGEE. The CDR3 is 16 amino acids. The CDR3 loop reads CASSVVGQGRGDTQYF. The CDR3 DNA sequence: TGTGCCAGCAGCGTAGTGGGACAGGGAAGAGGAGATACGCAGTATTTT.

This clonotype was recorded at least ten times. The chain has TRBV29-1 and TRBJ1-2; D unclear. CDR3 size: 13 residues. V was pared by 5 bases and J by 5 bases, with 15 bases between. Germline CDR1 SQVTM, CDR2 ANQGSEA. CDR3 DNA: TGCAGCGTTCCGGACGGCCGACCTTATGGCTACACCTTC. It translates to CSVPDGRPYGYTF.

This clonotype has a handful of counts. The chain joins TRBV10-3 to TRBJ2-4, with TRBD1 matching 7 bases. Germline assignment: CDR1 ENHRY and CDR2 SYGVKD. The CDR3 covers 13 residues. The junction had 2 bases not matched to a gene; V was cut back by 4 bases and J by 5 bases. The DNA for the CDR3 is TGTGCCATCAGTGCAGGGACAGAAAACATTCAGTACTTC. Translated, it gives CAISAGTENIQYF.

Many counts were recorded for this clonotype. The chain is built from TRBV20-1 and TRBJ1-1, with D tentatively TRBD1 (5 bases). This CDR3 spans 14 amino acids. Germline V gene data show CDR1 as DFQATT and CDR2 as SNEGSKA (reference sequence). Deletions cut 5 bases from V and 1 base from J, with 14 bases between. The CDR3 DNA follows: TGCAGTGCTGACGCCGGAAGGGGGAACACTGAAGCTTTCTTT. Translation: CSADAGRGNTEAFF.

In DNA form, the CDR3 reads TGCGCCAGCAGCTTGGACGGCAGGGCAGATTCGGGAAAACTGTTTTTT. It specifies CASSLDGRADSGKLFF. V and J are TRBV5-1 and TRBJ1-4, with D possibly matching TRBD1 (5 bases). The CDR3 is 16 residues long. Looked up from germline, CDR1 is SGHRS and CDR2 is YFSETQ. The ends were cut back, 0 bases at V and 10 bases at J, with 19 bases in the middle.

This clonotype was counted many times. CDR3 loop: CASSPGRDGQNTEAFF. CDR3 coding DNA: TGTGCCAGCAGCCCCGGCCGGGACGGACAGAACACTGAAGCTTTCTTT. The gene calls are TRBV6-1 and TRBJ1-1; perhaps TRBD1 as D (5 bases). The CDR3 has 16 amino acids. V lost 6 bases and J lost 1, with 18 bases in between. The germline gives CDR1 MNHNS, CDR2 SASEGT.

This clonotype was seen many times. The CDR3 here is CASSQGHTGANVLTF. The CDR3 DNA sequence: TGTGCCAGCAGCCAAGGTCATACTGGGGCCAACGTCCTGACTTTC. The gene calls are TRBV4-2 and TRBJ2-6, with D hard to call. This CDR3 has 15 amino acids. In germline, CDR1 is LGHNA, CDR2 YNFKEQ. Trimming removed 1 base at V and 2 bases at J, with 6 bases between.

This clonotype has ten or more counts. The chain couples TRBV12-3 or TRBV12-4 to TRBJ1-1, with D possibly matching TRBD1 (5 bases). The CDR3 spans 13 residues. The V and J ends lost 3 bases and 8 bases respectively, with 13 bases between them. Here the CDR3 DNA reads TGTGCCAGCAGTTTTGGGGACGGTGAAGAAGCTTTCTTT. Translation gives CASSFGDGEEAFF.

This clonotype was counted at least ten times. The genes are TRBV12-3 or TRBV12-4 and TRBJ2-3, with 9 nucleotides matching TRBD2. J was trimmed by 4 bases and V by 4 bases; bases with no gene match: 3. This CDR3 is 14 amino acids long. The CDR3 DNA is TGTGCCAGCAGTTGGGGGACTAGCCCAGATACGCAGTATTTT. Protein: CASSWGTSPDTQYF.

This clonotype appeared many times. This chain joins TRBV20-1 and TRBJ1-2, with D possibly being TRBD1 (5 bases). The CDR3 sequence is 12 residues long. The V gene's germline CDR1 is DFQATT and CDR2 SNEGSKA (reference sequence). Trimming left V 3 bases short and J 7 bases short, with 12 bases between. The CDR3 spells CSARSGSGGYTF. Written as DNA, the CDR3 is TGCAGTGCTAGGTCAGGGTCTGGTGGCTACACCTTC.

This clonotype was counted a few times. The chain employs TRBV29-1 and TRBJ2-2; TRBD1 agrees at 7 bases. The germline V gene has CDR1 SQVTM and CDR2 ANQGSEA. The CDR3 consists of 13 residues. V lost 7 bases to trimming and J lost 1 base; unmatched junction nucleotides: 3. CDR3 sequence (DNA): TGCAGCGGGAGGACAGGGAACACCGGGGAGCTGTTTTTT. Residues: CSGRTGNTGELFF.

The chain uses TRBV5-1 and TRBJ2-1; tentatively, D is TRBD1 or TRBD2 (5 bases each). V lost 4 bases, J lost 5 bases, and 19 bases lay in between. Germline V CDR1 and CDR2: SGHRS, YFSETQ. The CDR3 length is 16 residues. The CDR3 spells CASSRDPNGSNNEQFF. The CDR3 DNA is TGCGCCAGCAGCCGGGACCCAAACGGAAGCAACAATGAGCAGTTCTTC.

DNA for the CDR3: TGTGCCAGCAGTCCACCACTTAGCGGGGGATTTAAAGATACGCAGTATTTT. Protein sequence: CASSPPLSGGFKDTQYF. The J gene is TRBJ2-3, the V gene TRBV6-2 or TRBV6-3; 9 positions agree with TRBD2. V lost 5 bases, J lost 5 bases, and 14 bases stayed unmatched. The CDR3 is made up of 17 amino acids. Germline V lookup: CDR1 MNHEY, CDR2 SVGEGT.

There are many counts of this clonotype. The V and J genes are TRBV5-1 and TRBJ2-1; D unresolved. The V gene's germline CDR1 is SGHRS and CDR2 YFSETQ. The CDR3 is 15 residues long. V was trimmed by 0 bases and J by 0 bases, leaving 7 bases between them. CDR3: CASSLEVLSYNEQFF. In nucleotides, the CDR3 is TGCGCCAGCAGCTTGGAGGTCCTCTCCTACAATGAGCAGTTCTTC.

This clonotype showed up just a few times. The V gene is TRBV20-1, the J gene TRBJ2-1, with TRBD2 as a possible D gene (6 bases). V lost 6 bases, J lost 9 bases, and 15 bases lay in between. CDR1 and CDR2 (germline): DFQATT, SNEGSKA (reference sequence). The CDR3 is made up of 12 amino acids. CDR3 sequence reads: CSAESRRAEQFF. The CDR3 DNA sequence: TGCAGTGCCGAGTCCCGGAGGGCTGAGCAGTTCTTC.

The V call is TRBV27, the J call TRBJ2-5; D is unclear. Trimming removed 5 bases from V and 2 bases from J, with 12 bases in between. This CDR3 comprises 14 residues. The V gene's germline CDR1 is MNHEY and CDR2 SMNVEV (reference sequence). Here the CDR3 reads CASSPRVSQETQYF. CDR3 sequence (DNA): TGTGCCAGCAGTCCCCGGGTTTCTCAAGAGACCCAGTACTTC.

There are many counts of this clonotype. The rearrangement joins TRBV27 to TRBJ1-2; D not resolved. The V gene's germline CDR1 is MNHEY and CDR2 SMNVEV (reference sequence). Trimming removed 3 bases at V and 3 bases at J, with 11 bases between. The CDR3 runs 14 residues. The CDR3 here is CASSLKGRDYGYTF. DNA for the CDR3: TGTGCCAGCAGTTTGAAAGGGCGGGACTATGGCTACACCTTC.

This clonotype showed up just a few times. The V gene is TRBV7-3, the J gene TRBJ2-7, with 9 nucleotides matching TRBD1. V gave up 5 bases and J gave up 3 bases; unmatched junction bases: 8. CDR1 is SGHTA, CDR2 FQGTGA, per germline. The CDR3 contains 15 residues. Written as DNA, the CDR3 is TGTGCCAGCAGCCTCGGGACAGGGAGGTTCTACGAGCAGTACTTC. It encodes CASSLGTGRFYEQYF.

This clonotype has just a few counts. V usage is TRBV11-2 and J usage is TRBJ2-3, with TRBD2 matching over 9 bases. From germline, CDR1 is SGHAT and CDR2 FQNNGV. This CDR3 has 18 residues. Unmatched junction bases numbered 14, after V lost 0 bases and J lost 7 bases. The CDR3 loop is CASSLDPAGSGRRYTQYF. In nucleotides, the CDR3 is TGTGCCAGCAGCTTAGATCCCGCAGGGAGCGGGAGGCGGTATACGCAGTATTTT. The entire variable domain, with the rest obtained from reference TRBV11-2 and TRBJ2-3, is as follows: EAGVAQSPRYKIIEKRQSVAFWCNPISGHATLYWYQQILGQGPKLLIQFQNNGVVDDSQLPKDRFSAERLKGVDSTLKIQPAKLEDSAVYLCASSLDPAGSGRRYTQYFGPGTRLTVL.

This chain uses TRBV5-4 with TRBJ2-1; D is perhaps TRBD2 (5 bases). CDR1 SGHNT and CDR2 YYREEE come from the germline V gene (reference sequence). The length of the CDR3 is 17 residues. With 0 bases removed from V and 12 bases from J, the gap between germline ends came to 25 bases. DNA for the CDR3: TGTGCCAGCAGCTTGGATACCGTTGAACAGTTTGGGAGCGGGCAGTTCTTC. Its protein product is CASSLDTVEQFGSGQFF.

As DNA, the CDR3 is TGTGCCAGCAGCCAAGATCTAGTAGGGAGTCAGCCCCAGCATTTT. It translates to CASSQDLVGSQPQHF. This chain uses TRBV3-1 with TRBJ1-5, with no clear D. The CDR3 runs to 15 residues. Trimming left V 0 bases short and J 6 bases short, with 12 bases between. The germline gives CDR1 LGHDT, CDR2 YNNKEL (reference sequence). Filled out from reference TRBV3-1 and TRBJ1-5, the complete variable domain reads DTAVSQTPKYLVTQMGNDKSIKCEQNLGHDTMYWYKQDSKKFLKIMFSYNNKELIINETVPNRFSPKSPDKAHLNLHINSLELGDSAVYFCASSQDLVGSQPQHFGDGTRLSIL.

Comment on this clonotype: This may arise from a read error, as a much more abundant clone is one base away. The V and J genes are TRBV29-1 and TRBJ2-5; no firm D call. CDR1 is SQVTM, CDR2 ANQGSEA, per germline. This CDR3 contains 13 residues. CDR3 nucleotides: TGCAGCGTTGTCGGTGGAATCCAAGAGACCCGGTACTTC. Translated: CSVVGGIQETRYF.

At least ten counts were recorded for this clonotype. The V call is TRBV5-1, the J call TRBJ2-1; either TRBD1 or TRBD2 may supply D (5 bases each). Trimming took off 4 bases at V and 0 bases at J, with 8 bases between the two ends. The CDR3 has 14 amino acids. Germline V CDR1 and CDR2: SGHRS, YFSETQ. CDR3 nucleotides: TGCGCCAGCAGCGGGACGCACTCCTACAATGAGCAGTTCTTC. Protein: CASSGTHSYNEQFF.

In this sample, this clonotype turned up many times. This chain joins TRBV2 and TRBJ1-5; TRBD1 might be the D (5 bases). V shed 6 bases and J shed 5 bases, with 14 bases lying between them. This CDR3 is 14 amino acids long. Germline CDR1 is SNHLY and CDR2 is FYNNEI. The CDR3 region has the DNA TGTGCCAGCAGCCACATCGACAGAGATCAGCCCCAGCATTTT. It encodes CASSHIDRDQPQHF.